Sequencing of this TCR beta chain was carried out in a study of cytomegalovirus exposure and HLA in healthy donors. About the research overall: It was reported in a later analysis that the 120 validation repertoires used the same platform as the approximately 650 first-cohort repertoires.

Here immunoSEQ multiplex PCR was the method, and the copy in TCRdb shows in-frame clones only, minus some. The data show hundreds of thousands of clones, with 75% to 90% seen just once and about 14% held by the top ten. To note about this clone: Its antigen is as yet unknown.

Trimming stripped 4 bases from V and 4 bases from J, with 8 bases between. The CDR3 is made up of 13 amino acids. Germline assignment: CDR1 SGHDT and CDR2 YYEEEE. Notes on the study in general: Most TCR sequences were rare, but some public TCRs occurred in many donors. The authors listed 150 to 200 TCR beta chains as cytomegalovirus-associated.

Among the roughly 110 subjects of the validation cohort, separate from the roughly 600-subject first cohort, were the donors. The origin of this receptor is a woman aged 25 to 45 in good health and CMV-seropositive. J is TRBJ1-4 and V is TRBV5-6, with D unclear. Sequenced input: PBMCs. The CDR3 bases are TGTGCCAGCAGCGATCTCATTAATGAAAAACTGTTTTTT. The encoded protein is CASSDLINEKLFF.